A single sample gave rise to the 14 T cell receptor beta chains below, sequenced in a study of T cell changes during pregnancy in multiple sclerosis. Profiled with immunoSEQ multiplex PCR; TCRdb holds only in-frame clones, not every one. The table lists more than 40,000 clones, roughly 88% of them singletons, with 1.5% in the top ten. The sequenced sample was peripheral blood, obtained in the first trimester of pregnancy. The origin of the receptors is a female donor in good health, enrolled as a control in a pregnancy study.

The V gene is TRBV4-1, the J gene TRBJ2-2; D is unresolved. The germline V gene has CDR1 MGHRA and CDR2 YSYEKL. The CDR3 consists of 13 residues. Trimming took off 1 base at V and 6 bases at J, with 6 bases between the two ends. The CDR3 loop reads CASSQVEAGELFF. The CDR3 DNA is TGCGCCAGCAGCCAAGTCGAGGCCGGGGAGCTGTTTTTT.

This chain uses TRBV6-7 with TRBJ1-1; TRBD1 agrees at 11 bases. TRBV6-7 is treated as an ORF (open reading frame) with a function not yet certain. The CDR3 totals 17 residues. V was clipped by 2 bases and J by 5 bases; unmatched bases: 10. This CDR3 is CASSYPPTDRGLTEAFF. CDR3 nucleotide sequence: TGTGCCAGCAGTTACCCCCCGACGGACAGGGGGCTAACTGAAGCTTTCTTT.

The chain combines TRBV18 with TRBJ2-1, with 12 bases identical to TRBD1. The CDR3 extends over 14 amino acids. From germline, CDR1 is KGHSH and CDR2 LQKENI. After removal of 3 bases from V and 8 bases from J, the junction contained 2 bases not matched to a gene. CDR3 nucleotides: TGTGCCAGCTCACCGGGGACAGGGGGCTATGAGCAGTTCTTC. This sequence encodes CASSPGTGGYEQFF.

This chain connects TRBV28 to TRBJ1-2; the D gene is possibly TRBD1 (5 bases). Germline V gene lookup returns CDR1 MDHEN and CDR2 SYDVKM. CDR3 length equals 12 residues. Deletions cut 5 bases from V and 10 bases from J, with 14 bases between. CDR3: CASSLKGSAYTF. CDR3 DNA sequence: TGTGCCAGCAGTCTAAAGGGGTCAGCCTACACCTTC.

The J gene is TRBJ2-1, the V gene TRBV6-5; 7 bases are shared with TRBD1. Per germline, CDR1 MNHEY and CDR2 SVGAGI. V was clipped by 2 bases and J by 7 bases; unmatched bases: 11. The CDR3 totals 16 residues. The CDR3 loop reads CASSYRWGRGKNEQFF. The DNA for the CDR3 is TGTGCCAGCAGTTACCGTTGGGGCAGGGGGAAAAATGAGCAGTTCTTC.

The chain links TRBV6-5 to TRBJ2-7, with 8 bases aligning to TRBD1. V lost 5 bases, J lost 3 bases, and 6 bases stayed unmatched. Germline CDR1 reads MNHEY; CDR2 reads SVGAGI. CDR3 length equals 14 residues. The CDR3 sequence is CASSPGTGNYEQYF. In DNA form, the CDR3 reads TGTGCCAGCAGTCCCGGGACAGGTAACTACGAGCAGTACTTC.

The chain combines TRBV7-2 with TRBJ1-3; 12 bases match TRBD1. V lost 4 bases, J lost 6 bases, and 7 bases stayed unmatched. The CDR3 has 16 residues. Germline V gene sequence: CDR1 SGHTA, CDR2 FQGNSA. In nucleotides, the CDR3 is TGTGCCAGCAGCTATGACCTGGGACAGGGGGCAAACACCATATATTTT. Translation gives CASSYDLGQGANTIYF.

CDR3 nucleotides: TGTGCCAGTAGTATCGCGGGGCAGGGCAGCGATGGCTACACCTTC. This translates into CASSIAGQGSDGYTF. The rearrangement links TRBV19 to TRBJ1-2, with TRBD1 as a possible D gene (5 bases). The germline CDR1 and CDR2 sequences are LNHDA and SQIVND (reference sequence). This CDR3 has 15 residues. The V gene lost 3 bases and the J gene lost 6 bases, with 17 bases spanning the gap.

The J gene is TRBJ2-5, the V gene TRBV4-1, with 9 bases that match TRBD1. Germline assignment: CDR1 MGHRA and CDR2 YSYEKL. This CDR3 comprises 14 residues. Trimming took 3 bases from V and 5 from J; bases not matched to a gene: 4. CDR3 in amino acids: CASSQGDRVETQYF. The CDR3 coding sequence is TGCGCCAGCAGCCAGGGGGACAGGGTGGAGACCCAGTACTTC.

CDR3 amino acids: CASSLEVWGDRELFF. The CDR3 region has the DNA TGTGCCAGCAGCTTAGAAGTTTGGGGGGACCGGGAGCTGTTTTTT. This chain joins TRBV7-9 and TRBJ2-2; D is possibly TRBD2 (6 bases). The CDR3 runs 15 residues. V was clipped by 1 base and J by 9 bases, with 15 bases between them. The V gene's germline CDR1 is SEHNR and CDR2 FQNEAQ (reference sequence). Full variable domain (rest looked up from reference TRBV7-9 and TRBJ2-2): DTGVSQNPRHKITKRGQNVTFRCDPISEHNRLYWYRQTLGQGPEFLTYFQNEAQLEKSRLLSDRFSAERPKGSFSTLEIQRTEQGDSAMYLCASSLEVWGDRELFFGEGSRLTVL.

The V call is TRBV19, the J call TRBJ1-5; 11 bases map to TRBD1. The CDR3 has 15 residues. The germline V gene encodes CDR1 LNHDA and CDR2 SQIVND (reference sequence). V lost 6 bases and J lost 7; bases outside the gene matches: 8. The CDR3 reads CASSSGTGGFQPQHF. Written as DNA, the CDR3 is TGTGCCAGTAGCTCCGGGACAGGGGGGTTCCAGCCCCAGCATTTT. Variable domain in full (rest from reference TRBV19 and TRBJ1-5): DGGITQSPKYLFRKEGQNVTLSCEQNLNHDAMYWYRQDPGQGLRLIYYSQIVNDFQKGDIAEGYSVSREKKESFPLTVTSAQKNPTAFYLCASSSGTGGFQPQHFGDGTRLSIL.

V gene TRBV5-6 combines with J gene TRBJ2-1; 7 bases line up with TRBD2. CDR1 is SGHDT, CDR2 YYEEEE, per germline. V shed 3 bases, J shed 2 bases, and the junction held 8 bases outside the gene matches. The CDR3 loop spans 16 amino acids. The DNA of the CDR3 is TGTGCCAGCAGCTGGGAGGGGACGGGGACCTACAATGAGCAGTTCTTC. Translated: CASSWEGTGTYNEQFF.

The chain links TRBV28 to TRBJ2-7, with D possibly matching TRBD1 (7 bases). Germline CDR1 and CDR2: MDHEN and SYDVKM. V lost 7 bases and J 1 base, leaving 14 bases between the germline ends. This CDR3 contains 14 residues. The CDR3 region is CASTGGTVSYEQYF. The CDR3 coding sequence is TGTGCCAGCACTGGGGGGACAGTATCCTACGAGCAGTACTTC. Combining the CDR3 with reference TRBV28 and TRBJ2-7 gives the whole variable domain DVKVTQSSRYLVKRTGEKVFLECVQDMDHENMFWYRQDPGLGLRLIYFSYDVKMKEKGDIPEGYSVSREKKERFSLILESASTNQTSMYLCASTGGTVSYEQYFGPGTRLTVT.

This sequence joins TRBV20-1 and TRBJ2-3; D is unclear. Germline CDR1 DFQATT, CDR2 SNEGSKA (reference sequence). V lost 5 bases and J 5 bases, leaving 5 bases between the germline ends. The CDR3 is made up of 10 amino acids. The CDR3 DNA is TGCAGTGCTGATAGAGATACGCAGTATTTT. Amino acid sequence: CSADRDTQYF.